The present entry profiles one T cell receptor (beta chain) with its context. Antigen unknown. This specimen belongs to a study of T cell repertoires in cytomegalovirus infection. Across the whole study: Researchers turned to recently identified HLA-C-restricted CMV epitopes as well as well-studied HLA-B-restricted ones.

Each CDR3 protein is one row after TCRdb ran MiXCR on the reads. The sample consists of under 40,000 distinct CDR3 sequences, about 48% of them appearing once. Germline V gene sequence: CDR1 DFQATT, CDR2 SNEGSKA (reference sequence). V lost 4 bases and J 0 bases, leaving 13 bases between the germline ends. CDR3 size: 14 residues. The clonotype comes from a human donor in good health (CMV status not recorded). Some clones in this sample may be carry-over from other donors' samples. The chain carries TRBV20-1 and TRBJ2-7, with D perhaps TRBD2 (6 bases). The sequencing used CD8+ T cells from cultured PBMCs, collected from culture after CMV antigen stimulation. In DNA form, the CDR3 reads TGCAGTGCTACCTCCGGGACTTACTCCTACGAGCAGTACTTC. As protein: CSATSGTYSYEQYF.